The 6 T cell receptor beta chains listed next were all sequenced from one sample in a study of cytomegalovirus exposure and HLA in healthy donors. Assay: immunoSEQ multiplex PCR; the TCRdb copy retains only in-frame clones and omits some. Among about 240,000 clones, approximately 83% were seen once, and the ten largest hold 1.2%. The specimen sequenced was PBMCs. Receptors were obtained from a woman aged 30 to 39 in good health and CMV-seropositive.

This chain links TRBV25-1 with TRBJ2-7; 8 nucleotides line up with TRBD2. Germline V lookup: CDR1 MGHDK, CDR2 SYGVNS. The CDR3 spans 17 residues. Unmatched junction bases numbered 9, after V lost 0 bases and J lost 2 bases. CDR3 bases: TGTGCCAGCAGTGAATATTTTTTGGGACTAGAAGCCTACGAGCAGTACTTC. Translated: CASSEYFLGLEAYEQYF.

The V call is TRBV5-8, the J call TRBJ2-3; 10 bases match TRBD2. Germline CDR1 and CDR2: SGHTS and YDEGEE. CDR3 length equals 15 residues. Trimming took 1 base from V and 5 from J; bases not matched to a gene: 4. In nucleotides, the CDR3 is TGTGCCAGCAGCTTGACCCTAGCGGGGGTAGATACGCAGTATTTT. This translates into CASSLTLAGVDTQYF.

The rearrangement links TRBV11-2 to TRBJ2-2, with TRBD1 identical over 9 bases. V trimming: 1 base; J trimming: 5 bases; junction bases outside the gene matches: 2. CDR3 length: 15 residues. From germline, CDR1 is SGHAT and CDR2 FQNNGV. In DNA, the CDR3 is TGTGCCAGCAGCTTAGGACAGGGGGAAACCGGGGAGCTGTTTTTT. This translates into CASSLGQGETGELFF.

V usage is TRBV5-1 and J usage is TRBJ1-2, with D possibly being TRBD1 (5 bases). CDR1 is SGHRS, CDR2 YFSETQ, per germline. This CDR3 has 17 residues. Trimming left V 2 bases short and J 3 bases short, with 20 bases between. Written as DNA, the CDR3 is TGCGCCAGCAGCTTTCGATCAGGAGGGGTGGGGGACTATGGCTACACCTTC. It is translated as CASSFRSGGVGDYGYTF.

V usage is TRBV29-1 and J usage is TRBJ1-1; D remains ambiguous. Between the trimmed V and J ends, which lost 4 bases and 5 bases, there was a span of 11 bases. Germline assignment: CDR1 SQVTM and CDR2 ANQGSEA. The CDR3 sequence is 12 residues long. CDR3 bases: TGCAGCGTTGTTCGCGTGAGGACTGAAGCTTTCTTT. This translates into CSVVRVRTEAFF.

The rearrangement uses TRBV5-8 and TRBJ2-7, with 10 bases identical to TRBD1. From germline, CDR1 is SGHTS and CDR2 YDEGEE. J lost 2 bases, V lost 7 bases, and 15 bases had no gene match. The CDR3 runs 17 residues. The CDR3 DNA reads TGTGCCAGCGCGCCCGGGACAGGGGAGGTCCCTGCCTACGAGCAGTACTTC. Protein sequence: CASAPGTGEVPAYEQYF.